What follows are 15 T cell receptor beta chains derived from one specimen sequenced in a study of blood T cell repertoires in COVID-19. Profiling relied on immunoSEQ multiplex PCR, and the TCRdb table lists in-frame clones only, not all of them. This sample yields 200,000 or so clones, of which 65% to 90% are seen a single time; more than 5.5% belongs to the top ten. The sequencing input was peripheral blood. These TCRs come from a man at least 80 years old with acute or convalescent COVID-19.

The chain joins TRBV18 to TRBJ1-5, with a tentative D call TRBD1 (6 bases). The CDR3 spans 16 residues. The V gene lost 0 bases and the J gene lost 2 bases, with 11 bases spanning the gap. Per the germline V gene, CDR1 is KGHSH and CDR2 is LQKENI. The CDR3 is CASSPPGGGGNQPQHF. In DNA form, the CDR3 reads TGTGCCAGCTCACCACCTGGTGGGGGCGGCAATCAGCCCCAGCATTTT.

CDR3 protein: CASRQDRVTGELFF. The CDR3, as DNA: TGTGCCAGCAGACAAGACAGGGTAACCGGGGAGCTGTTTTTT. The chain employs TRBV27 and TRBJ2-2, with TRBD1 identical over 7 bases. Per the germline V gene, CDR1 is MNHEY and CDR2 is SMNVEV (reference sequence). With V trimmed by 6 bases and J by 5 bases, 6 bases remained unmatched. The CDR3 is 14 amino acids.

The chain couples TRBV6-1 to TRBJ1-1; D possibly corresponds to TRBD1 (5 bases). With 3 bases removed from V and 10 bases from J, the gap between germline ends came to 9 bases. CDR1 is MNHNS, CDR2 SASEGT, per germline. CDR3 size: 11 residues. The CDR3 sequence: CASSENGGAFF. CDR3 nucleotides: TGTGCCAGCAGTGAGAACGGGGGAGCTTTCTTT.

The V call is TRBV27, the J call TRBJ1-5; a possible D gene is TRBD1 (6 bases). The germline V and J ends were trimmed by 7 bases and 5 bases, with 18 bases remaining between them. The CDR3 has 15 residues. The germline V gene encodes CDR1 MNHEY and CDR2 SMNVEV (reference sequence). As DNA, the CDR3 is TGTGCCAGCAAACGCCAGGGGCCCTCCGATCAGCCCCAGCATTTT. This codes for CASKRQGPSDQPQHF.

This chain links TRBV18 with TRBJ1-1; no clear D gene. Trimming shortened V by 0 bases and J by 0 bases, and 11 bases separated the two germline ends. The CDR3 is 16 amino acids. Germline V gene sequence: CDR1 KGHSH, CDR2 LQKENI. The CDR3 protein is CASSPPGTVMNTEAFF. The CDR3 DNA follows: TGTGCCAGCTCACCACCTGGCACCGTCATGAACACTGAAGCTTTCTTT.

The chain couples TRBV5-4 to TRBJ2-3; D is possibly TRBD1 (5 bases). The V end was cut by 9 bases, the J end by 2 bases, with 16 bases between. Germline CDR1 is SGHNT and CDR2 is YYREEE (reference sequence). CDR3 length: 14 amino acids. The DNA for the CDR3 is TGTGCCACCACAAGACAGTTTTTCACAGATACGCAGTATTTT. It yields the protein CATTRQFFTDTQYF.

This clone has only one observation. CDR3 loop: CASSLPRKVLYNEQFF. CDR3 coding DNA: TGTGCCAGCAGCCTGCCTAGGAAAGTTTTATACAATGAGCAGTTCTTC. The chain joins TRBV7-9 to TRBJ2-1; D is unclear. The V gene lost 5 bases and the J gene lost 4 bases, with 18 bases spanning the gap. Germline V gene lookup returns CDR1 SEHNR and CDR2 FQNEAQ (reference sequence). The CDR3 is made up of 16 amino acids.

This chain links TRBV19 with TRBJ1-2, with TRBD1 matching 10 bases. CDR1 and CDR2 (germline): LNHDA, SQIVND (reference sequence). J was trimmed by 5 bases and V by 3 bases; bases with no gene match: 9. The CDR3 sequence is 16 residues long. The CDR3 is CASSISSGQGWYGYTF. CDR3 sequence (DNA): TGTGCCAGTAGTATTAGCTCGGGACAGGGGTGGTATGGCTACACCTTC. The full variable domain, with the rest looked up from reference TRBV19 and TRBJ1-2, is DGGITQSPKYLFRKEGQNVTLSCEQNLNHDAMYWYRQDPGQGLRLIYYSQIVNDFQKGDIAEGYSVSREKKESFPLTVTSAQKNPTAFYLCASSISSGQGWYGYTFGSGTRLTVV.

This sequence joins TRBV4-3 and TRBJ2-1; 10 nucleotides agree with TRBD2. Trimming removed 3 bases from V and 7 bases from J; junction bases left unmatched: 6. The CDR3 loop spans 15 amino acids. The germline V gene has CDR1 LGHNA and CDR2 YSLEER. The CDR3 loop is CASSQSGRVGNEQFF. The CDR3 DNA sequence: TGCGCCAGCAGCCAGAGCGGGAGGGTCGGGAATGAGCAGTTCTTC.

The sample holds a few counts of this clone. The CDR3 region is CASSPLDRGNQPQHF. For the CDR3, the DNA is TGTGCCAGCAGTCCCTTAGACAGGGGTAATCAGCCCCAGCATTTT. The chain employs TRBV6-6 and TRBJ1-5; TRBD1 matches 8 bases. This CDR3 has 15 residues. Germline V CDR1 and CDR2: MNHNY, SVGAGI (reference sequence). J lost 4 bases, V lost 5 bases, and 7 bases had no gene match.

The V and J genes are TRBV28 and TRBJ1-5; 10 bases fit TRBD1. The CDR3 runs 15 residues. Per germline, CDR1 MDHEN and CDR2 SYDVKM. The V segment lost 2 bases and the J segment 6 bases; nucleotides outside the gene matches: 4. The CDR3 coding sequence is TGTGCCAGCAGTTTAGGGACAGGGGAGGGTCAGCCCCAGCATTTT. Translating gives CASSLGTGEGQPQHF.

The J gene is TRBJ1-2, the V gene TRBV25-1; no firm D call. V was shortened by 10 bases and J by 8 bases, with 17 bases between the two germline ends. The germline gives CDR1 MGHDK, CDR2 SYGVNS. CDR3 size: 12 residues. CDR3 coding DNA: TGTGCCACCTGGACCGTCGCGGGGGGCTACACCTTC. Protein sequence: CATWTVAGGYTF.

The V and J genes are TRBV12-3 or TRBV12-4 and TRBJ2-7, with a weak D call TRBD2 (7 bases). Trimming stripped 8 bases from V and 2 bases from J, with 10 bases between. CDR3 length: 12 residues. The CDR3 loop reads CASGGGPYEQYF. In DNA form, the CDR3 reads TGTGCCAGCGGGGGGGGCCCCTACGAGCAGTACTTC.

This chain links TRBV6-5 with TRBJ2-7, with 7 bases matching TRBD1. The J segment lost 0 bases and the V segment lost 7 bases, leaving 6 bases of the junction unmatched. The CDR3 is 14 residues long. Germline CDR1 is MNHEY and CDR2 is SVGAGI. CDR3 residues: CASKVGQSSYEQYF. DNA for the CDR3: TGTGCCAGCAAGGTGGGACAGAGCTCCTACGAGCAGTACTTC.

The chain uses TRBV7-3 and TRBJ1-3; D is perhaps TRBD1 (6 bases). From germline, CDR1 is SGHTA and CDR2 FQGTGA. This CDR3 has 14 residues. V lost 5 bases, J lost 3 bases, and 11 bases lay in between. In DNA, the CDR3 is TGTGCCAGCAGCCTAGGGGGAAGTGGAAACACCATATATTTT. This translates into CASSLGGSGNTIYF.